These 16 T cell receptor beta chains share one sample of origin, sequenced in a study of T-cell memory formation after mild COVID-19. TCRdb independently ran MiXCR on the 5' RACE reads; one entry per CDR3 protein. This table holds under 450,000 distinct CDR3 sequences, about 15% found once. Sequencing was performed on PBMCs or a T cell subset sorted from them (not recorded which). The receptors here all came from a man younger than 30 who had mild COVID-19 (a few samples of this study predate the infection). Cell type and time point are not known.

V and J are TRBV10-3 and TRBJ2-5, with TRBD2 identical over 8 bases. Germline V CDR1 and CDR2: ENHRY, SYGVKD. The CDR3 is 14 amino acids. V lost 2 bases to trimming and J lost 7 bases; unmatched junction nucleotides: 6. CDR3 region: CAISEGFAGGTQYF. CDR3 bases: TGTGCCATCAGTGAGGGGTTTGCGGGGGGGACCCAGTACTTC.

The genes are TRBV20-1 and TRBJ2-7, with 7 bases lining up with TRBD1. The CDR3 is 12 residues long. Per the germline V gene, CDR1 is DFQATT and CDR2 is SNEGSKA (reference sequence). V dropped 5 bases and J dropped 3; count of bases not matched to a gene: 4. In DNA, the CDR3 is TGCAGTGCTGTTGGACAGGACTACGAGCAGTACGTC. This translates into CSAVGQDYEQYV.

The chain employs TRBV5-5 and TRBJ2-3, with D tentatively TRBD2 (6 bases). The germline V and J ends were trimmed by 0 bases and 5 bases, with 13 bases remaining between them. CDR1 and CDR2 from the germline V gene are SGHKS and YYEKEE (reference sequence). CDR3 size: 15 residues. The CDR3 region is CASSLAGLFRDTQYF. The CDR3 region has the DNA TGTGCCAGCAGCTTGGCCGGACTATTTCGAGATACGCAGTATTTT.

A few counts support this clonotype. At one of its ends the junction is not consistent with the germline gene, which may arise from a read error. The CDR3: CASSDQRAYF. The CDR3 DNA sequence: TGCGCCAGCAGCGACCAGCGGGCATACTTC. The chain couples TRBV10-2 to TRBJ2-1, with a weak D call TRBD2 (6 bases). This CDR3 has 10 residues. Germline V gene data show CDR1 as WSHSY and CDR2 as SAAADI.

This clonotype was observed a few times. The V gene is TRBV29-1, the J gene TRBJ2-3; TRBD1 is a possible D gene (5 bases). The CDR3 has 9 amino acids. Germline loops: CDR1 SQVTM, CDR2 ANQGSEA. CDR3 DNA: TGCGGAGCAGGGGATACGCAGTATTTT. Amino acids: CGAGDTQYF.

This rearrangement joins TRBV7-9 to TRBJ1-2; D unclear. The CDR3 has 14 amino acids. The germline CDR1 and CDR2 sequences are SEHNR and FQNEAQ (reference sequence). The V end was cut by 2 bases, the J end by 4 bases, with 11 bases between. CDR3 loop: CASSLQEKFYGYTF. CDR3 bases: TGTGCCAGCAGCTTACAGGAGAAGTTCTATGGCTACACCTTC.

Many counts were recorded for this clonotype. The CDR3 region is CASSQVNTEAFF. The CDR3 DNA reads TGCGCCAGCAGCCAGGTCAACACTGAAGCTTTCTTT. The chain links TRBV4-1 to TRBJ1-1; D uncertain. The CDR3 has 12 residues. V was pared by 3 bases and J by 2 bases, with 4 bases between. CDR1 and CDR2 from the germline V gene are MGHRA and YSYEKL.

In its sample, this clonotype was seen a few times. The rearrangement links TRBV29-1 to TRBJ1-1; 10 bases are a match to TRBD1. The CDR3 loop spans 13 amino acids. V dropped 8 bases and J dropped 10; count of bases not matched to a gene: 13. Germline V CDR1 and CDR2: SQVTM, ANQGSEA. The CDR3 here is CSTTSYGDRGAFF. The CDR3 nucleotides read TGCAGCACAACTTCGTATGGGGACAGGGGAGCTTTCTTT.

This clonotype has more than one count but fewer than ten. The chain is built from TRBV6-5 and TRBJ1-2; no firm D call. V gave up 0 bases and J gave up 1 base, with 9 bases separating them. The germline gives CDR1 MNHEY, CDR2 SVGAGI. The CDR3 runs 15 residues. The CDR3 region is CASSYSSNDNYGYTF. The CDR3 coding sequence is TGTGCCAGCAGTTACTCAAGCAACGATAACTATGGCTACACCTTC.

This clonotype occurred a few times. CDR3 nucleotide sequence: TGTGCCACCAGAGTCTTTCTCCCGAGGGTCCTCGACTCCTACGAGCAGTACGTC. It specifies CATRVFLPRVLDSYEQYV. The V and J genes are TRBV24-1 and TRBJ2-7; tentative D call: TRBD2 (5 bases). The V gene lost 7 bases and the J gene lost 0 bases, with 24 bases spanning the gap. This CDR3 has 18 residues. From germline, CDR1 is KGHDR and CDR2 SFDVKD.

This clonotype was observed a handful of times. The V gene is TRBV7-2, the J gene TRBJ2-5; no definite D call. The CDR3 runs 13 residues. Trimming shortened V by 3 bases and J by 5 bases, and 10 bases separated the two germline ends. In germline, CDR1 is SGHTA, CDR2 FQGNSA. The chain's CDR3 is CASSFGSDETQYF. The CDR3 DNA sequence: TGTGCCAGCAGCTTTGGCAGTGACGAGACCCAGTACTTC.

This clonotype was recorded a few times. The V gene is TRBV4-2, the J gene TRBJ1-1; 10 bases fit TRBD1. There are 17 residues in the CDR3. The J segment lost 4 bases and the V segment lost 4 bases, leaving 12 bases of the junction unmatched. Germline values: CDR1 LGHNA, CDR2 YNFKEQ. The CDR3 DNA is TGTGCCAGCAGCCCGATGACAGGGGGCTTTAGGGGCACTGAAGCTTTCTTT. It yields the protein CASSPMTGGFRGTEAFF.

This clonotype occurred a few times. The J gene is TRBJ2-2, the V gene TRBV4-2; 8 nucleotides match TRBD1. V shed 0 bases and J 6 bases; nucleotides not matched to a gene: 6. The V gene's germline CDR1 is LGHNA and CDR2 YNFKEQ. The CDR3 extends over 16 amino acids. DNA for the CDR3: TGTGCCAGCAGCCAAGAGGCAGGGGGCGGCTCCGGGGAGCTGTTTTTT. Protein: CASSQEAGGGSGELFF.

This clonotype was counted ten times or more. The gene calls are TRBV7-2 and TRBJ2-2; no clear D. The V end was cut by 0 bases, the J end by 7 bases, with 6 bases between. This CDR3 has 13 residues. Germline CDR1 and CDR2: SGHTA and FQGNSA. In nucleotides, the CDR3 is TGTGCCAGCAGCTTAGCTAGAGGCGGGGAGCTGTTTTTT. Amino acids: CASSLARGGELFF.

This chain joins TRBV4-1 and TRBJ2-7, with D perhaps TRBD1 (6 bases). CDR1 is MGHRA and CDR2 is YSYEKL in the germline V gene. The CDR3 has 16 residues. V gave up 5 bases and J gave up 2 bases, with 19 bases separating them. The CDR3 DNA is TGCGCCAGCAGCTCCATCGCTGGGACATCGGCCTACGAGCAGTACTTC. Translated, it gives CASSSIAGTSAYEQYF.

The rearrangement links TRBV9 to TRBJ2-1, with D possibly matching TRBD2 (6 bases). From germline, CDR1 is SGDLS and CDR2 YYNGEE. Trimming stripped 3 bases from V and 7 bases from J, with 11 bases between. This CDR3 is built from 13 residues. The CDR3 here is CASSADGGNEQFF. As DNA, the CDR3 is TGTGCCAGCAGCGCGGACGGGGGTAATGAGCAGTTCTTC. The full variable domain, rest sourced from reference TRBV9 and TRBJ2-1, is DSGVTQTPKHLITATGQRVTLRCSPRSGDLSVYWYQQSLDQGLQFLIQYYNGEERAKGNILERFSAQQFPDLHSELNLSSLELGDSALYFCASSADGGNEQFFGPGTRLTVL.